These T cell receptor beta chains were read from a single sample in a study of cytomegalovirus exposure and HLA in healthy donors. Libraries were prepared by immunoSEQ multiplex PCR; TCRdb keeps only in-frame clonotypes and omits some of them. The data show 150,000 to 200,000 clones, roughly 80% seen once. The sequenced sample consisted of PBMCs. Receptors were obtained from a man younger than 30 in good health and CMV-seropositive. Each CDR3 is given with its conserved first and last residue. D genes are given only for firm matches. For some rows the clone size is stated as once, few or many, or as a class when expanded; others skip it.

clone_size: .; v_call: TRBV11-3; d_call: .; j_call: TRBJ2-1; cdr3_nt: TGTGCCAGCAGCTCGGACAGAAACAATGAGCAGTTCTTC; cdr3_aa: CASSSDRNNEQFF
clone_size: .; v_call: TRBV29-1; d_call: TRBD2; j_call: TRBJ2-5; cdr3_nt: TGCAGCGTTGAAGGCACTAGCGGGGTCAAAGAGACCCAGTACTTC; cdr3_aa: CSVEGTSGVKETQYF
clone_size: .; v_call: TRBV28; d_call: TRBD1; j_call: TRBJ2-7; cdr3_nt: TGTGCCAGCAGTTCACGTTGGACAGGGGACAACGAGCAGTACTTC; cdr3_aa: CASSSRWTGDNEQYF
clone_size: .; v_call: TRBV2; d_call: .; j_call: TRBJ2-1; cdr3_nt: TGTGCCAGCATCGAAGGGCGGGATGAGCAGTTCTTC; cdr3_aa: CASIEGRDEQFF
clone_size: .; v_call: TRBV29-1; d_call: TRBD2; j_call: TRBJ2-4; cdr3_nt: TGCAGCGTTGAATCGGCTAGCGGAAAAAACATTCAGTACTTC; cdr3_aa: CSVESASGKNIQYF
clone_size: few; v_call: TRBV19; d_call: .; j_call: TRBJ2-7; cdr3_nt: TGTGCCAGTAGTCCCAGTGCCTCCTACGAGCAGTACTTC; cdr3_aa: CASSPSASYEQYF
clone_size: .; v_call: TRBV5-8; d_call: .; j_call: TRBJ1-1; cdr3_nt: TGTGCCAGCAGCTTGGGTACAGCGGCAGCTTTCTTT; cdr3_aa: CASSLGTAAAFF
clone_size: .; v_call: TRBV28; d_call: .; j_call: TRBJ1-1; cdr3_nt: TGTGCCAGCAGTTACCCACAGGGTAGGACTGAAGCTTTCTTT; cdr3_aa: CASSYPQGRTEAFF
clone_size: .; v_call: TRBV19; d_call: .; j_call: TRBJ1-5; cdr3_nt: TGTGCCAGTAGTATTTACAGTAGCAATCAGCCCCAGCATTTT; cdr3_aa: CASSIYSSNQPQHF
clone_size: .; v_call: TRBV15; d_call: TRBD1; j_call: TRBJ1-5; cdr3_nt: TGTGCCACCAGCAGAGTGATCAGGGGGTTCAATCAGCCCCAGCATTTT; cdr3_aa: CATSRVIRGFNQPQHF
clone_size: .; v_call: TRBV5-4; d_call: .; j_call: TRBJ2-1; cdr3_nt: TGTGCCAGCAGCTTGGGGGGCTGGTCCGAGCAGTTCTTC; cdr3_aa: CASSLGGWSEQFF
clone_size: .; v_call: TRBV7-8; d_call: TRBD2; j_call: TRBJ2-5; cdr3_nt: TGTGCCAGCAGCTCACCAGCGGGAGTAAGTCAAGAGACCCAGTACTTC; cdr3_aa: CASSSPAGVSQETQYF
clone_size: once; v_call: TRBV30; d_call: .; j_call: TRBJ2-7; cdr3_nt: TGTGCCTGGAGGAGGGACTCCTACGAGCAGTACTTC; cdr3_aa: CAWRRDSYEQYF
clone_size: .; v_call: TRBV13; d_call: TRBD2; j_call: TRBJ2-1; cdr3_nt: TGTGCCAGCAGCCACCGTGGAGCGGGAGGGCCTCATGAGCAGTTCTTC; cdr3_aa: CASSHRGAGGPHEQFF
clone_size: .; v_call: TRBV29-1; d_call: .; j_call: TRBJ2-7; cdr3_nt: TGCAGCGTGGTGGTGGCCCCACCCTACGAGCAGTACTTC; cdr3_aa: CSVVVAPPYEQYF
clone_size: .; v_call: TRBV2; d_call: TRBD2; j_call: TRBJ2-7; cdr3_nt: TGTGCCGGCACTAGCGCGTTCTACGAGCAGTACTTC; cdr3_aa: CAGTSAFYEQYF
clone_size: .; v_call: TRBV28; d_call: .; j_call: TRBJ2-3; cdr3_nt: TGTGCCAGCAGTGGAACAGGGTCAGATACGCAGTATTTT; cdr3_aa: CASSGTGSDTQYF
clone_size: .; v_call: TRBV27; d_call: TRBD1; j_call: TRBJ1-1; cdr3_nt: TGTGCCAGCAGTTTGGACAGGGGCACTGAAGCTTTCTTT; cdr3_aa: CASSLDRGTEAFF
clone_size: .; v_call: TRBV28; d_call: TRBD1; j_call: TRBJ1-4; cdr3_nt: TGTGCCAGCAGTTCGGGGGACAGGCCGCGTGAAAAACTGTTTTTT; cdr3_aa: CASSSGDRPREKLFF
clone_size: .; v_call: TRBV19; d_call: .; j_call: TRBJ1-5; cdr3_nt: TGTGCCAGTACTAACCGAAGTCCAGGGGCCAATCAGCCCCAGCATTTT; cdr3_aa: CASTNRSPGANQPQHF
clone_size: .; v_call: TRBV5-1; d_call: .; j_call: TRBJ1-1; cdr3_nt: TGCGCCAGCAGCCTGGACAGCCTGAACACTGAAGCTTTCTTT; cdr3_aa: CASSLDSLNTEAFF
clone_size: .; v_call: TRBV18; d_call: TRBD1; j_call: TRBJ2-5; cdr3_nt: TGTGCCAGCTCCCCACGGGACAGGGTGAAGACCCAGTACTTC; cdr3_aa: CASSPRDRVKTQYF
clone_size: .; v_call: TRBV5-4; d_call: .; j_call: TRBJ2-1; cdr3_nt: TGTGCCAGCAGCTTTACTACACCCAAGAGTAATGAGCAGTTCTTC; cdr3_aa: CASSFTTPKSNEQFF
clone_size: .; v_call: TRBV5-1; d_call: TRBD2; j_call: TRBJ2-2; cdr3_nt: TGCGCCAGCAGCTCCGGCGGACTAGCTAAGACCGGGGGCGGGGAGCTGTTTTTT; cdr3_aa: CASSSGGLAKTGGGELFF
clone_size: .; v_call: TRBV27; d_call: .; j_call: TRBJ1-1; cdr3_nt: TGTGCCAGCAGTGTCGGGATTTCGAACACTGAAGCTTTCTTT; cdr3_aa: CASSVGISNTEAFF
clone_size: once; v_call: TRBV13; d_call: TRBD1; j_call: TRBJ1-1; cdr3_nt: TGTGCCAGCAGCCAGTTCCGGACAGGAGTGAACACTGAAGCTTTCTTT; cdr3_aa: CASSQFRTGVNTEAFF
clone_size: few; v_call: TRBV6-1; d_call: .; j_call: TRBJ2-3; cdr3_nt: TGTGCCAGCAGAAAGGGGCTCCCAGATACGCAGTATTTT; cdr3_aa: CASRKGLPDTQYF
clone_size: .; v_call: TRBV14; d_call: .; j_call: TRBJ2-7; cdr3_nt: TGTGCCAGCAGTTACGGACTGAAAAATGTCTACGAGCAGTACTTC; cdr3_aa: CASSYGLKNVYEQYF